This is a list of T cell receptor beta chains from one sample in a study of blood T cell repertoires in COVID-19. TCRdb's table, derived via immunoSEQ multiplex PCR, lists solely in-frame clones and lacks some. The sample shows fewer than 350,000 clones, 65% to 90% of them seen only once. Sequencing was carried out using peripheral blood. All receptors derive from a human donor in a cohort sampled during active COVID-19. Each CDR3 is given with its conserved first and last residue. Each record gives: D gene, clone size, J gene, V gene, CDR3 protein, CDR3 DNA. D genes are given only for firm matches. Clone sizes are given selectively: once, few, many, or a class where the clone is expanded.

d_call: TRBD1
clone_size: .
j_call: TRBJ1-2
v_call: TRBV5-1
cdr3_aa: CASSVGTGWYYGYTF
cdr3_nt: TGCGCCAGCAGCGTAGGGACAGGGTGGTACTATGGCTACACCTTC

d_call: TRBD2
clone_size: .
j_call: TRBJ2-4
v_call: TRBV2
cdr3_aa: CASSDPGTSDIQYF
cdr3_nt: TGTGCCAGCAGTGACCCCGGGACTAGCGACATTCAGTACTTC

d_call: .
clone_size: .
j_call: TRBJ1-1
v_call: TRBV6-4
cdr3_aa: CASSDEENTEAFF
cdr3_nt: TGTGCCAGCAGTGATGAGGAAAACACTGAAGCTTTCTTT

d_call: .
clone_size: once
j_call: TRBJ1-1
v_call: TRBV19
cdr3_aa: CASSKQGGSTKAFF
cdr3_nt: TGTGCCAGTAGTAAACAGGGTGGAAGCACTAAAGCTTTCTTT

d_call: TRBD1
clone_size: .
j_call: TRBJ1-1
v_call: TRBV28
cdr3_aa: CASSPGQGGLSGAFF
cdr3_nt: TGTGCCAGCAGTCCTGGACAGGGAGGTCTTTCTGGAGCTTTCTTT

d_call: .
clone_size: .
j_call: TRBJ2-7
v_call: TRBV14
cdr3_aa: CASSQDIMLGRTRQTSSYEQYF
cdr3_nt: TGTGCCAGCAGCCAAGATATTATGTTGGGTCGGACAAGACAGACAAGCTCCTACGAGCAGTACTTC

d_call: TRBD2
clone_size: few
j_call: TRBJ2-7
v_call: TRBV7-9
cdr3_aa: CASASTSGGHEQYF
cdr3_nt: TGTGCCAGCGCTTCGACTAGCGGGGGGCACGAGCAGTACTTC

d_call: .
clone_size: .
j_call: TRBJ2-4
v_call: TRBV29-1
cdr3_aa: CSVEDRIQYF
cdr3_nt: TGCAGCGTTGAAGACCGTATTCAGTACTTC

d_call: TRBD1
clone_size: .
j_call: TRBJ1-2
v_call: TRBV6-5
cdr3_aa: CASSWTGNNDGYTF
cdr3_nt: TGTGCCAGCAGCTGGACAGGGAATAACGATGGCTACACCTTC

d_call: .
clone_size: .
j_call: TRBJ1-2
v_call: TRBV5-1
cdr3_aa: CASSQAGSGYGYTF
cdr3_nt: TGCGCCAGCAGTCAAGCCGGGAGCGGCTATGGCTACACCTTC

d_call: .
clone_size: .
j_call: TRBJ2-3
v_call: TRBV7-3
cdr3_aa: CASSATGGRDTQYF
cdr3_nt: TGTGCCAGCAGCGCCACTGGGGGGAGAGATACGCAGTATTTT

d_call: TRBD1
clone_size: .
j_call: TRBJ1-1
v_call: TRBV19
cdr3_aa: CASRDRGVTEAFF
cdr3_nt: TGTGCCAGTAGAGACAGGGGAGTCACTGAAGCTTTCTTT

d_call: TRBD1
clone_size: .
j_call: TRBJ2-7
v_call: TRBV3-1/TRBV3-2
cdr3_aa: CASRQKTGTGGYEQYF
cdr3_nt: TGTGCCAGCAGACAAAAAACCGGGACAGGGGGCTACGAGCAGTACTTC

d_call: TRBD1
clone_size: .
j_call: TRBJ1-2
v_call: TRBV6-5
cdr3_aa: CASSDSGQGRYGYTF
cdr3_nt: TGTGCCAGCAGTGACTCTGGACAGGGTAGATATGGCTACACCTTC

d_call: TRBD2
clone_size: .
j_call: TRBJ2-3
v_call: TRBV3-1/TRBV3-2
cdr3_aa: CASGPSGGTDTQYF
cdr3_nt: TGTGCCAGCGGGCCTAGCGGGGGCACAGATACGCAGTATTTT

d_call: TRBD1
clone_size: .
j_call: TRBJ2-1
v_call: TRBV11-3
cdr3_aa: CASSLGDGTGVF
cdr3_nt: TGTGCCAGCAGCTTAGGGGACGGGACAGGGGTCTTC

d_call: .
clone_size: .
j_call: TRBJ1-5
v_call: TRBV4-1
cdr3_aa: CASSQDTQGWSNQPQHF
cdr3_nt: TGCGCCAGCAGCCAAGACACCCAGGGTTGGAGCAATCAGCCCCAGCATTTT

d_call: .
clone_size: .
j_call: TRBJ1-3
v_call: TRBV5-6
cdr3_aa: CASSLSGYGNTIYF
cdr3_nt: TGTGCCAGCAGCTTGTCCGGGTACGGAAACACCATATATTTT

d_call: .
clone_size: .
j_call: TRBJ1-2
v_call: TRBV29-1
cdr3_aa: CSVIQGGEGYTF
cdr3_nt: TGCAGCGTCATACAGGGTGGCGAGGGCTACACCTTC

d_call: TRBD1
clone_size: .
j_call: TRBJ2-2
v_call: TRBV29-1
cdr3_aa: CSALDRDNTGELFF
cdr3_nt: TGCAGCGCATTGGACAGGGATAACACCGGGGAGCTGTTTTTT

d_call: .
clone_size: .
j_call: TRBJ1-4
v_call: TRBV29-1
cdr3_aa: CSVQRGADEKLFF
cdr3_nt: TGCAGCGTCCAGCGGGGGGCGGATGAAAAACTGTTTTTT

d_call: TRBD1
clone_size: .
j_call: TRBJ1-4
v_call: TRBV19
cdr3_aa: CASSTSTGRNEKLFF
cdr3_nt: TGTGCCAGTAGTACTTCGACAGGGCGTAATGAAAAACTGTTTTTT

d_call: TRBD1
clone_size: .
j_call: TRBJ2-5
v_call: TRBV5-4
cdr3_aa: CASSLTGQGAQVRETQYF
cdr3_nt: TGTGCCAGCAGCTTGACGGGACAGGGGGCGCAGGTTCGCGAGACCCAGTACTTC

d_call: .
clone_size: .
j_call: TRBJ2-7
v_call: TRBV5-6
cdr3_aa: CASSEWSRGQYF
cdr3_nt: TGTGCCAGCAGCGAGTGGTCCCGGGGGCAGTACTTC

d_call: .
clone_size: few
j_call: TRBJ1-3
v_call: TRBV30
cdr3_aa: CAWSGAVGNTIYF
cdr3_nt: TGTGCCTGGAGTGGTGCAGTTGGAAACACCATATATTTT

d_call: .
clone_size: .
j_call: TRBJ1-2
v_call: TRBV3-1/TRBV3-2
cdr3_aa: CASSQGEVPLRGYTF
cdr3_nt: TGTGCCAGCAGCCAGGGAGAAGTCCCCCTTCGAGGCTACACCTTC

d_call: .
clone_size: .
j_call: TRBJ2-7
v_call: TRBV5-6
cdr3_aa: CASSLEPQDSYEQYF
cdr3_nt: TGTGCCAGCAGCCTTGAGCCACAGGACTCCTACGAGCAGTACTTC

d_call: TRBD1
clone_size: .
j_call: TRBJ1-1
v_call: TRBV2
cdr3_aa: CASKGTVFIRAFF
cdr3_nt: TGTGCCAGCAAAGGGACAGTTTTTATTCGCGCTTTCTTT

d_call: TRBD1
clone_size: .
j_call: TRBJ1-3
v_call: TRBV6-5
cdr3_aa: CASSRGTEIRNTIYF
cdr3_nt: TGTGCCAGCAGTCGCGGGACAGAAATAAGAAACACCATATATTTT

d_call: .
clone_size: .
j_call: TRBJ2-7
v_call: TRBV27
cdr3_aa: CASSWGPTYEQYF
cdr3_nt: TGTGCCAGCAGTTGGGGGCCGACCTACGAGCAGTACTTC

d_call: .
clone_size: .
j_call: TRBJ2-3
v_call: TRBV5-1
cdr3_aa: CASSSYITDTQYF
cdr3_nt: TGCGCCAGCAGCTCCTATATCACAGATACGCAGTATTTT

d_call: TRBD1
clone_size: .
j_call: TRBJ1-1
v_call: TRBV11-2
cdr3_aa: CASSHRTGSNTEAFF
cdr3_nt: TGTGCCAGCAGCCATCGGACAGGGTCGAACACTGAAGCTTTCTTT

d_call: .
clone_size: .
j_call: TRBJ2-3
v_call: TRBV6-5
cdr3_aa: CASTNSDTQYF
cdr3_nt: TGTGCCAGCACTAATTCGGATACGCAGTATTTT

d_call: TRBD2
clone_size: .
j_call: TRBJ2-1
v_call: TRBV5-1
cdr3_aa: CASSSSGASYNEQFF
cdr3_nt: TGCGCCAGCAGCTCCAGCGGGGCCTCCTACAATGAGCAGTTCTTC

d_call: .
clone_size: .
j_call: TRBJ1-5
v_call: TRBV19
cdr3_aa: CASNRENNLPNQPQHF
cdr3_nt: TGTGCCAGCAACCGGGAGAACAATCTACCGAATCAGCCCCAGCATTTT

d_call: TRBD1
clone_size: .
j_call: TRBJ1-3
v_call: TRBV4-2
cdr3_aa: CASSQGLGRRGRNTIYF
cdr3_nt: TGTGCCAGCAGCCAAGGGTTGGGTAGAAGGGGGCGAAACACCATATATTTT

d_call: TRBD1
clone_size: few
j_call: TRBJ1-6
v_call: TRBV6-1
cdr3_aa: CASSEDGTGASYNSPLHF
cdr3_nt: TGTGCCAGCAGTGAAGATGGGACAGGGGCTTCCTATAATTCACCCCTCCACTTT

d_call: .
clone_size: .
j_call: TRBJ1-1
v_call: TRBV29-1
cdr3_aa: CSVANLDGKAEAFF
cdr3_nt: TGCAGCGTTGCCAACCTCGACGGGAAGGCTGAAGCTTTCTTT

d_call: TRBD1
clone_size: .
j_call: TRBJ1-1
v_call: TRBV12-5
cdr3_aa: CASGLGQGEAFF
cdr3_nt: TGTGCTAGTGGTTTAGGACAGGGTGAAGCTTTCTTT